The 3 T cell receptor beta chains reported below all come from one sample, sequenced in a study of regulatory T cells in long-lasting Graves disease. Time point in this sample: newly diagnosed GD, antithyroid drugs for less than 3 months. RNA extracted from PBMCs served as the sequencing template. Both iRepertoire HTBI primers and Arm-PCR of CDR3 regions were used to build the TCR beta libraries. One entry per CDR3 protein results from TCRdb running MiXCR on the multiplex PCR reads. The table lists about 610,000 distinct CDR3 sequences, about 15% of them singletons. This sample also appeared in a second study, on T cells in Graves' hyperthyroidism and ophthalmopathy.

The material was peripheral blood mononuclear cells (PBMCs), obtained at new diagnosis, from a patient treated with antithyroid drugs. These receptors came from a man between 18 and 29 years old with Graves disease.

This clonotype has only a few counts. The gene calls are TRBV7-9 and TRBJ1-1; D gene uncertain. V dropped 5 bases and J dropped 0 bases, with 13 bases sitting between them. This CDR3 region has 15 residues. Germline V CDR1 and CDR2: SEHNR, FQNEAQ (reference sequence). The DNA of the CDR3 is TGTGCCAGCAGCGTATTGGACTTTATGAACACTGAAGCTTTCTTT. Its translation: CASSVLDFMNTEAFF. Using reference TRBV7-9 and TRBJ1-1 for the parts outside the CDR3, the full variable domain is DTGVSQNPRHKITKRGQNVTFRCDPISEHNRLYWYRQTLGQGPEFLTYFQNEAQLEKSRLLSDRFSAERPKGSFSTLEIQRTEQGDSAMYLCASSVLDFMNTEAFFGQGTRLTVV.

This clonotype came up a few times. A much larger clone differs by one base, so this may be a read error. The CDR3 nucleotides read TGTGCCACCCGGAGCGGGGACGGCAATCGGCCCCAGCATTTT. Encoded protein: CATRSGDGNRPQHF. The V call is TRBV15, the J call TRBJ1-5; D perhaps matches TRBD1 (5 bases). Germline-derived CDR1 and CDR2 are LNHNV and YYDKDF (reference sequence). CDR3 length equals 14 residues.

The rearrangement links TRBV20-1 to TRBJ2-3; D ambiguous. CDR3 length: 10 residues. V lost 7 bases, J lost 6 bases, and 8 bases lay in between. In germline, CDR1 is DFQATT, CDR2 SNEGSKA (reference sequence). The CDR3 DNA is TGCAGTGTATCTCCCGATACGCAGTATTTT. Translated, it gives CSVSPDTQYF.